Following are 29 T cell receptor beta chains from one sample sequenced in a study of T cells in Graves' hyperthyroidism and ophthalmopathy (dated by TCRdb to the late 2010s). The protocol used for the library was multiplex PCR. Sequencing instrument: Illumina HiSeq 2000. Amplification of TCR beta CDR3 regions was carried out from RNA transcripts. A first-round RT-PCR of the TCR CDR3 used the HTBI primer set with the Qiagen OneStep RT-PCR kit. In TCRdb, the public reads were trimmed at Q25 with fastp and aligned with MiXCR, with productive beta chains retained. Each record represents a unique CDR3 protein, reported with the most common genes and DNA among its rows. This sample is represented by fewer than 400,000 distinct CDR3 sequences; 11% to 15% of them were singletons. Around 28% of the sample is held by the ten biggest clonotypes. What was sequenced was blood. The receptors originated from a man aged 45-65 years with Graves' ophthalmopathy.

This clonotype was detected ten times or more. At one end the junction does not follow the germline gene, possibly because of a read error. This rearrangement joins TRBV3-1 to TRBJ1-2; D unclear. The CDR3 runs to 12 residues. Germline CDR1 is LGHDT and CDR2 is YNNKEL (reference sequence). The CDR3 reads CASGQPNYGYTF. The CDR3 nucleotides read TGTGCCAGCGGCCAACCTAACTATGGCTACACCTTC.

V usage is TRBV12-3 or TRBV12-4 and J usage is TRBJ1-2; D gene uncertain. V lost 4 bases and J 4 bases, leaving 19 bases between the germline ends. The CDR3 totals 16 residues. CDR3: CASSYSGSEQVYGYTF. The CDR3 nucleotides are TGTGCCAGCAGTTACTCGGGCAGTGAGCAAGTCTATGGCTACACCTTC.

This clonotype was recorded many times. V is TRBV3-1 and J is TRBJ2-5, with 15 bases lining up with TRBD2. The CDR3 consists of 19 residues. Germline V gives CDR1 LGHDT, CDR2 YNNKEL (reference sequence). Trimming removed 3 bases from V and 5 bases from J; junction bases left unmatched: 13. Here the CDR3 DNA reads TGTGCCAGCAGCCAGGAGACGGGACTAGCGGGAGGCGGCGGCGAGACCCAGTACTTC. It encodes CASSQETGLAGGGGETQYF.

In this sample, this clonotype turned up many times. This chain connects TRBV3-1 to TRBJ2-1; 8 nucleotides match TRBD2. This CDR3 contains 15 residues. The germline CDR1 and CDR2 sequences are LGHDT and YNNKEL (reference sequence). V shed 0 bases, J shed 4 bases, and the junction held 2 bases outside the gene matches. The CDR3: CASSQEGTRYNEQFF. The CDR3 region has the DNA TGTGCCAGCAGCCAAGAGGGGACTAGGTACAATGAGCAGTTCTTC.

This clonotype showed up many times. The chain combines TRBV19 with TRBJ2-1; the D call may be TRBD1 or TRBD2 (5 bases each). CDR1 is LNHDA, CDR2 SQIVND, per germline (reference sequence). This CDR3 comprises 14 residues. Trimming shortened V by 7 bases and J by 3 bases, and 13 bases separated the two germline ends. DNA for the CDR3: TGTGCCAGTACGTTGAGGGGTCGCTACAATGAGCAGTTCTTC. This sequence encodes CASTLRGRYNEQFF.

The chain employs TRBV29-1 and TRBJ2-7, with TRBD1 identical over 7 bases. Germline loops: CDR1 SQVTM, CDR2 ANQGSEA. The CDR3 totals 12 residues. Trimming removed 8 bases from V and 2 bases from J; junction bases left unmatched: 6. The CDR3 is CSLGDRPYEQYF. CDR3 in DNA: TGCAGCCTGGGGGACAGACCCTACGAGCAGTACTTC.

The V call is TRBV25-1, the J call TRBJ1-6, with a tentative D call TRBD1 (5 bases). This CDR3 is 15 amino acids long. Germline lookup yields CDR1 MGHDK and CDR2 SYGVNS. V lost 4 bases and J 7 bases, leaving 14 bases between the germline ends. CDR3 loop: CASSAKGGVNSPLHF. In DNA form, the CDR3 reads TGTGCCAGCAGTGCTAAGGGAGGGGTCAATTCACCCCTCCACTTT.

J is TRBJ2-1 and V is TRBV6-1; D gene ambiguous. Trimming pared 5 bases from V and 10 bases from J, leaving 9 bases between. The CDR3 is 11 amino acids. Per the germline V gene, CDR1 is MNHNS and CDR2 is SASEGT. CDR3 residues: CASSPKWEQFF. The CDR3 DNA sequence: TGTGCCAGCAGTCCCAAGTGGGAGCAGTTCTTC.

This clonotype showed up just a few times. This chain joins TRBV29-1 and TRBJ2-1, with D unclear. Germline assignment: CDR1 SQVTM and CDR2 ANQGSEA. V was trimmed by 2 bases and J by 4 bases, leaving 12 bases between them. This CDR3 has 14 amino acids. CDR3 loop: CSVESRSEYNEQFF. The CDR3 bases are TGCAGCGTTGAATCCAGGAGTGAATACAATGAGCAGTTCTTC.

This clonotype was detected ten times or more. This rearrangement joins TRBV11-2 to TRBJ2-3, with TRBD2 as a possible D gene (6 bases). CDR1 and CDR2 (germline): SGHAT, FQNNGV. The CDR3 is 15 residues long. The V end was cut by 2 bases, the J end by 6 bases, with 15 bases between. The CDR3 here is CASSLTDGRGDTQYF. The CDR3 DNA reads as TGTGCCAGCAGCTTAACAGACGGGAGAGGGGATACGCAGTATTTT.

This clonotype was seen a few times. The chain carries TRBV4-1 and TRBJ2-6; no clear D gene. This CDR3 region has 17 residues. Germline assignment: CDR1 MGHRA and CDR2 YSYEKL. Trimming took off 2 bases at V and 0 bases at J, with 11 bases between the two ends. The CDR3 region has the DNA TGCGCCAGCAGCCAACGTTTGGGGTTCTCTGGGGCCAACGTCCTGACTTTC. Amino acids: CASSQRLGFSGANVLTF.

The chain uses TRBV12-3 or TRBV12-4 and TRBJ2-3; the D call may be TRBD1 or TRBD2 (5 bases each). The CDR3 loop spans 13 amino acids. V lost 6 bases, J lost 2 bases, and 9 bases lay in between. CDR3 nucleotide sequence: TGTGCCAGCAGCCTGGGGGTCACAGATACGCAGTATTTT. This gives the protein CASSLGVTDTQYF.

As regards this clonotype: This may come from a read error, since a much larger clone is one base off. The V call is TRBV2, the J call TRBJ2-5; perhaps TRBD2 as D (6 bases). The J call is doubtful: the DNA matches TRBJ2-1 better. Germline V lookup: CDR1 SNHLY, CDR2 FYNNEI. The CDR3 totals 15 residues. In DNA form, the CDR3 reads TGTGCCAGCAGCCACGAGAGACTAGTCTTGCCGACCCAGTTCTTC. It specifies CASSHERLVLPTQFF.

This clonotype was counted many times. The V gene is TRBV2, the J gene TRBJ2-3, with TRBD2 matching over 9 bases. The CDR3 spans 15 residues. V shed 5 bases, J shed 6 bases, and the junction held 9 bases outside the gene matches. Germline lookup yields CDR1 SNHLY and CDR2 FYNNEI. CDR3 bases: TGTGCCAGCAGTTTCCTAGCGGGGCCGACGGATACGCAGTATTTT. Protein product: CASSFLAGPTDTQYF. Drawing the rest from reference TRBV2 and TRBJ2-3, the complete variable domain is EPEVTQTPSHQVTQMGQEVILRCVPISNHLYFYWYRQILGQKVEFLVSFYNNEISEKSEIFDDQFSVERPDGSNFTLKIRSTKLEDSAMYFCASSFLAGPTDTQYFGPGTRLTVL.

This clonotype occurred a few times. CDR3 in amino acids: CASSPRGAGGFTDTQYF. CDR3 in DNA: TGTGCCAGCTCACCTCGGGGAGCGGGAGGTTTTACAGATACGCAGTATTTT. The V call is TRBV18, the J call TRBJ2-3, with 9 bases fitting TRBD2. V was pared by 3 bases and J by 3 bases, with 10 bases of the junction left unmatched. The CDR3 length is 17 residues. The germline gives CDR1 KGHSH, CDR2 LQKENI.

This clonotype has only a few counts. The CDR3 reads CASSESDKDLTLNQPQHF. As DNA, the CDR3 is TGTGCCAGCAGTGAATCAGACAAAGACTTAACCCTCAATCAGCCCCAGCATTTT. This chain connects TRBV6-1 to TRBJ1-5; no clear D. Germline loops: CDR1 MNHNS, CDR2 SASEGT. The CDR3 loop spans 18 amino acids. Trimming stripped 2 bases from V and 3 bases from J, with 20 bases between.

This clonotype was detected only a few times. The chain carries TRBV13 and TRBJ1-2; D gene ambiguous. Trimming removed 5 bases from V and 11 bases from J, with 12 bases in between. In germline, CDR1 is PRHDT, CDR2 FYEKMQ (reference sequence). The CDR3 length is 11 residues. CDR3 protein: CASSPGLRYTF. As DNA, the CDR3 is TGTGCCAGCAGCCCAGGACTACGTTACACCTTC.

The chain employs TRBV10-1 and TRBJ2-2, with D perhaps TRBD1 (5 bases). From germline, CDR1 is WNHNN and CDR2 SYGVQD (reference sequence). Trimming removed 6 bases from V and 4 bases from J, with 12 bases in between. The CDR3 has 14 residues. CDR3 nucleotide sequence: TGCGCCAGCAGCCAGGGTTTCGGCACCGGGGAGCTGTTTTTT. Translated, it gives CASSQGFGTGELFF.

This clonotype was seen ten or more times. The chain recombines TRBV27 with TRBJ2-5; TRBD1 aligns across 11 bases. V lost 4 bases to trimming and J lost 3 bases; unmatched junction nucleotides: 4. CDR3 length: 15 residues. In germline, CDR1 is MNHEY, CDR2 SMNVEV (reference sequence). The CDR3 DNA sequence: TGTGCCAGCAGTTCCGGGACAGGGGGTAAAGAGACCCAGTACTTC. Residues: CASSSGTGGKETQYF.

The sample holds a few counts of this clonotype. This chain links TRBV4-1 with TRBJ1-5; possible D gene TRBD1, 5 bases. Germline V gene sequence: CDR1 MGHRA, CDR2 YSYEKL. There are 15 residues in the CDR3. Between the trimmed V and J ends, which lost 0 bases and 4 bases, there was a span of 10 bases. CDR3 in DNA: TGCGCCAGCAGCCAAGATGCCCAGGGTAATCAGCCCCAGCATTTT. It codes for CASSQDAQGNQPQHF.

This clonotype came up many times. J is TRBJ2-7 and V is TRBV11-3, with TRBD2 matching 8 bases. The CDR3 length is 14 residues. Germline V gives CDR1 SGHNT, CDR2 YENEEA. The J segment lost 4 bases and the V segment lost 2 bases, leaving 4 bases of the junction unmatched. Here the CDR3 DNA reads TGTGCCAGCAGCTTATCCAGCGGGAGTTACGAGCAGTACTTC. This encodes CASSLSSGSYEQYF.

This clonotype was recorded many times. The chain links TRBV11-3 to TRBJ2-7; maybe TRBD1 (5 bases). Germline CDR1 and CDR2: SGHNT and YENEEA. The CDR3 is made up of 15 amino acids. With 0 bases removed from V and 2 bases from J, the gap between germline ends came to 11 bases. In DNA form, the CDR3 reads TGTGCCAGCAGCTTAGATGCAGGGATTCCCTACGAGCAGTACTTC. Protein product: CASSLDAGIPYEQYF.

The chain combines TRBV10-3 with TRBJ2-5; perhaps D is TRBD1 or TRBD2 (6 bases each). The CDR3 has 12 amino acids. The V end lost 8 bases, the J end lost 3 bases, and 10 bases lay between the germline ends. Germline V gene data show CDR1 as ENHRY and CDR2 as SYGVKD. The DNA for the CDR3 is TGTGCCATCGGGGGGCCCGAAGAGACCCAGTACTTC. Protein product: CAIGGPEETQYF.

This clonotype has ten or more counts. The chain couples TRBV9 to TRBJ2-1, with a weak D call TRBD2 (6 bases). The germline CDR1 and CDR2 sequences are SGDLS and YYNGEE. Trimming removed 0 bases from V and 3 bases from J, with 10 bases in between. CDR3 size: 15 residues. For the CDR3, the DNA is TGTGCCAGCAGCGTAGAGGGCGGGAACTACAATGAGCAGTTCTTC. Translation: CASSVEGGNYNEQFF. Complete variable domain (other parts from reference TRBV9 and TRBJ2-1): DSGVTQTPKHLITATGQRVTLRCSPRSGDLSVYWYQQSLDQGLQFLIQYYNGEERAKGNILERFSAQQFPDLHSELNLSSLELGDSALYFCASSVEGGNYNEQFFGPGTRLTVL.

The DNA for the CDR3 is TGTGCCAGCAGGGTGCCTGGCTCCTATAATTCACCCCTCCACTTT. Translating it yields CASRVPGSYNSPLHF. This sequence joins TRBV6-2 or TRBV6-3 and TRBJ1-6; D remains unclear. V was pared by 6 bases and J by 0 bases, with 9 bases between. The germline V gene has CDR1 MNHEY and CDR2 SVGEGT. This CDR3 spans 15 amino acids.

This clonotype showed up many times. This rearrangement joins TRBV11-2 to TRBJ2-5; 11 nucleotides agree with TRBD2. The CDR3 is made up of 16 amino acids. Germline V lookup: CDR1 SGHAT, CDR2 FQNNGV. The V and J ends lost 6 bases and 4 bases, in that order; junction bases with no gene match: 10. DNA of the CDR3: TGTGCCAGCAGTCTCATAGCGGGAGGGCGTCGAGAGACCCAGTACTTC. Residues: CASSLIAGGRRETQYF.

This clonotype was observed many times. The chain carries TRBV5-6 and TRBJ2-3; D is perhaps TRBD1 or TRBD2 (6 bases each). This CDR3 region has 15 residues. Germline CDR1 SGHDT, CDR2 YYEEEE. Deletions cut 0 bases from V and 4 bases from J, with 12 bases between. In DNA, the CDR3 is TGTGCCAGCAGCTTGGACGGGGGCGTTCCAGATACGCAGTATTTT. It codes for CASSLDGGVPDTQYF.

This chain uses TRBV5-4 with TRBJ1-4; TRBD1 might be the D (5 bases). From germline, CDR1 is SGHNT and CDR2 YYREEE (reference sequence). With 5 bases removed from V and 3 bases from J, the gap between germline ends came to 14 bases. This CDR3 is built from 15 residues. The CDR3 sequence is CASSVFPGPNEKLFF. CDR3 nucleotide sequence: TGTGCCAGCAGTGTATTTCCAGGGCCTAATGAAAAACTGTTTTTT.

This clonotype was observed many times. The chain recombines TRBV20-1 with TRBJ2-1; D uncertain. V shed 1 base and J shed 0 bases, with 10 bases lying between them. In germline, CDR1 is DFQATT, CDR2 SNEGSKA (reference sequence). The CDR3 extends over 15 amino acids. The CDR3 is CSARVPTVSYNEQFF. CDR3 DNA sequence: TGCAGTGCTAGAGTTCCTACTGTCTCCTACAATGAGCAGTTCTTC.